The source of this T cell receptor (beta chain) is a study of OX40 agonist ivuxolimab in advanced cancers. Looking at the study overall: Ivuxolimab was administered intravenously to patients at 0.01 to 10 mg/kg every 2 weeks. Earlier treatment with anti-PD-1, anti-PD-L1 or anti-CTLA-4 was permitted, and 30% to 40% had received some.

Patients had blood sampled at baseline and again on cycle 4 day 1 and cycle 7 day 1. Profiled with immunoSEQ multiplex PCR; TCRdb holds only in-frame clones, not every one. The sample holds fewer than 80,000 clones, less than 85% seen once. The clonotype originates from an adult with an advanced solid tumor such as melanoma, head and neck, liver or kidney cancer. The starting material was CD4+ or CD8+ T cells sorted from blood, obtained in a trial of the OX40 agonist ivuxolimab.

DNA of the CDR3: TGTGCCGCGGGGAGGGGACAGGGGAACAATGAGCAGTTCTTC. Its protein is CAAGRGQGNNEQFF. The chain couples TRBV10-3 to TRBJ2-1, with TRBD1 matching over 10 bases. Germline CDR1 and CDR2: ENHRY and SYGVKD. Losses at the gene ends were 11 bases for V and 5 bases for J; bases not matched to a gene: 9. This CDR3 comprises 14 residues.